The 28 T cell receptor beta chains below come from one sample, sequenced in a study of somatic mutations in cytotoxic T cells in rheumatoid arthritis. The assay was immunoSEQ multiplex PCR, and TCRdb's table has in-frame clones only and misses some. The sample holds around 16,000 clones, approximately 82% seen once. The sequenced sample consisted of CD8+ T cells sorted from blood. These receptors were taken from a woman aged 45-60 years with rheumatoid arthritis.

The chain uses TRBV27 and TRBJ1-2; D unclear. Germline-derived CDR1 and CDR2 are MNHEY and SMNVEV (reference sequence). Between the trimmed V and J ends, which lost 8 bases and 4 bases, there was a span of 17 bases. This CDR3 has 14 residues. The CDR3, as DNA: TGTGCCAGCTCCAAGTCAGACTCAGTCTATGGCTACACCTTC. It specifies CASSKSDSVYGYTF.

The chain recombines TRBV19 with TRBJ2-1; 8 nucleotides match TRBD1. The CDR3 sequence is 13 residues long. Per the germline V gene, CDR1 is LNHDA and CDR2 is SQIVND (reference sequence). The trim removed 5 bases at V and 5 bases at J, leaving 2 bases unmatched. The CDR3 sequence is CASSYRGDNEQFF. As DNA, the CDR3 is TGTGCCAGTAGTTACAGGGGGGACAATGAGCAGTTCTTC. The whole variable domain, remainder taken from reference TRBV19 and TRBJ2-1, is DGGITQSPKYLFRKEGQNVTLSCEQNLNHDAMYWYRQDPGQGLRLIYYSQIVNDFQKGDIAEGYSVSREKKESFPLTVTSAQKNPTAFYLCASSYRGDNEQFFGPGTRLTVL.

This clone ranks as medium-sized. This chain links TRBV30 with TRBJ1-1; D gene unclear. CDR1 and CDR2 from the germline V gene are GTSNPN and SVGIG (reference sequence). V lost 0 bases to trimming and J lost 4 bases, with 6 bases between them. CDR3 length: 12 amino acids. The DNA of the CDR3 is TGTGCCTGGAGTGTATGGGGCACTGAAGCTTTCTTT. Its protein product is CAWSVWGTEAFF.

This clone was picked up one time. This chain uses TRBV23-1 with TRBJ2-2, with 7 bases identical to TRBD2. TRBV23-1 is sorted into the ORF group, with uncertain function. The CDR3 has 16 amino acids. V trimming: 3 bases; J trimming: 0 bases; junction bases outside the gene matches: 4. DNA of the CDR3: TGCGCCAGCAGTCACATCCGGGGGGCGAACACCGGGGAGCTGTTTTTT. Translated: CASSHIRGANTGELFF.

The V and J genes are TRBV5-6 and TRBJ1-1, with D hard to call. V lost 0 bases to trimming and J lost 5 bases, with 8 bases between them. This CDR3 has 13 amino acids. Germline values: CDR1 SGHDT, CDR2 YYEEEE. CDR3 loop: CASSLAGETEAFF. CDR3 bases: TGTGCCAGCAGCTTGGCCGGCGAAACTGAAGCTTTCTTT.

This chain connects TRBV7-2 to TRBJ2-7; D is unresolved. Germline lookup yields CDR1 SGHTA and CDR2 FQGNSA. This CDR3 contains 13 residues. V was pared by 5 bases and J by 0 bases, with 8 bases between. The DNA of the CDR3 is TGTGCCAGCAGCGGGGTGTTCTCCTACGAGCAGTACTTC. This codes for CASSGVFSYEQYF.

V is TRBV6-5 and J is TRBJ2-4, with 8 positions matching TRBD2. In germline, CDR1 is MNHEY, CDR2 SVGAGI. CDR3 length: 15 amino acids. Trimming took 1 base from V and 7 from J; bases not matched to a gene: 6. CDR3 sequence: CASSYFAGGRNIQYF. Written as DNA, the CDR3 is TGTGCCAGCAGTTACTTTGCGGGAGGAAGGAACATTCAGTACTTC.

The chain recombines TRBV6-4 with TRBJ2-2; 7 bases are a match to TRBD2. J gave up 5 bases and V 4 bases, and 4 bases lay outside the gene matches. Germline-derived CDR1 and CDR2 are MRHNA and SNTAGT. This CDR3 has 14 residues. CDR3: CASSGDYQTGELFF. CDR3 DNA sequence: TGTGCCAGCAGTGGGGACTATCAAACCGGGGAGCTGTTTTTT.

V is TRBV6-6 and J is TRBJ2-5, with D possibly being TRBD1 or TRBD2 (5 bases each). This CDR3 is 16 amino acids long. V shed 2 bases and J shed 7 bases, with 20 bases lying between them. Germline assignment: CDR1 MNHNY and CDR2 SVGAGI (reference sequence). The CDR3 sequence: CASSYDTGTLRGTQYF. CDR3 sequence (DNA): TGTGCCAGCAGTTACGACACGGGGACCCTTAGAGGGACCCAGTACTTC.

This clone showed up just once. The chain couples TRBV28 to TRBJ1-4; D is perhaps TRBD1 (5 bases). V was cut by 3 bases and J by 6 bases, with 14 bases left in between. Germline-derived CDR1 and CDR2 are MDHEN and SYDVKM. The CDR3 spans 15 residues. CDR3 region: CASSFGAGMDEKLFF. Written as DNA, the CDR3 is TGTGCCAGCAGTTTTGGGGCAGGGATGGATGAAAAACTGTTTTTT.

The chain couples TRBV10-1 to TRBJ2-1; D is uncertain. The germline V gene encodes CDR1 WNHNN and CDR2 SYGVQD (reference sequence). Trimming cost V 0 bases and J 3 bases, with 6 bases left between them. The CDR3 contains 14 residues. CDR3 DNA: TGCGCCAGCAGTGAGTCACCAGACTACAATGAGCAGTTCTTC. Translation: CASSESPDYNEQFF.

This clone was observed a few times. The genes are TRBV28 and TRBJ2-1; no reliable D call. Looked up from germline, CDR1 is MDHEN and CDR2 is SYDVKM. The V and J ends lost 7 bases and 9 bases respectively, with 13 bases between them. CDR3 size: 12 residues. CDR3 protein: CASNPGYGEQFF. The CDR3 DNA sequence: TGTGCCAGCAACCCCGGTTACGGTGAGCAGTTCTTC. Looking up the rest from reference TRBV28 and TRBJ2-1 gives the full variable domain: DVKVTQSSRYLVKRTGEKVFLECVQDMDHENMFWYRQDPGLGLRLIYFSYDVKMKEKGDIPEGYSVSREKKERFSLILESASTNQTSMYLCASNPGYGEQFFGPGTRLTVL.

The CDR3 reads CASSLGLAGDGDEQFF. CDR3 bases: TGCGCCAGCAGCTTGGGACTAGCGGGGGACGGGGATGAGCAGTTCTTC. The rearrangement links TRBV5-1 to TRBJ2-1; TRBD2 aligns across 12 bases. Trimming took 0 bases from V and 8 from J; bases not matched to a gene: 6. This CDR3 has 16 residues. Germline V CDR1 and CDR2: SGHRS, YFSETQ.

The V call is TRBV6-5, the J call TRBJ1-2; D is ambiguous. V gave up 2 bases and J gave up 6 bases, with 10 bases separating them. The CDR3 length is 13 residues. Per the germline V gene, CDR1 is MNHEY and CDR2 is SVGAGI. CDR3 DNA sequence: TGTGCCAGCAGTTACGAACGGACCCATGGCTACACCTTC. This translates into CASSYERTHGYTF.

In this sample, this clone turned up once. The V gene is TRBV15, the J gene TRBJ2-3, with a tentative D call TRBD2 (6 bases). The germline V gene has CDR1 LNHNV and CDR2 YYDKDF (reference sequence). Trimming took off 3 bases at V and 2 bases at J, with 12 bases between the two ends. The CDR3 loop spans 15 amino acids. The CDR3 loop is CATSSSGLTTDTQYF. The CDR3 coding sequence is TGTGCCACCAGCAGTAGCGGATTGACCACAGATACGCAGTATTTT.

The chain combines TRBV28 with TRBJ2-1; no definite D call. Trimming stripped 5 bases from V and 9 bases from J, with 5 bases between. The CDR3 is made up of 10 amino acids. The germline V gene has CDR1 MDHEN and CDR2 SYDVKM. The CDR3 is CASSRVEQFF. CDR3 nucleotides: TGTGCCAGCAGTCGTGTTGAGCAGTTCTTC.

As DNA, the CDR3 is TGTGCCAGCAGCGCCTATCTGAGAACTGAAGCTTTCTTT. Amino acids: CASSAYLRTEAFF. The genes are TRBV7-6 and TRBJ1-1, with D hard to call. Germline assignment: CDR1 SGHVS and CDR2 FNYEAQ. The V gene lost 5 bases and the J gene lost 5 bases, with 12 bases spanning the gap. This CDR3 comprises 13 residues. Combining the CDR3 with reference TRBV7-6 and TRBJ1-1 gives the whole variable domain GAGVSQSPRYKVTKRGQDVALRCDPISGHVSLYWYRQALGQGPEFLTYFNYEAQQDKSGLPNDRFSAERPEGSISTLTIQRTEQRDSAMYRCASSAYLRTEAFFGQGTRLTVV.

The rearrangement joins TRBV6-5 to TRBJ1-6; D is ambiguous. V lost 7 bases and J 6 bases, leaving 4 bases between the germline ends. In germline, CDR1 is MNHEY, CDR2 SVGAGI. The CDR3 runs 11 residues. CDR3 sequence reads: CASKGNSPLHF. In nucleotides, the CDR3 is TGTGCCAGCAAGGGTAATTCACCCCTCCACTTT.

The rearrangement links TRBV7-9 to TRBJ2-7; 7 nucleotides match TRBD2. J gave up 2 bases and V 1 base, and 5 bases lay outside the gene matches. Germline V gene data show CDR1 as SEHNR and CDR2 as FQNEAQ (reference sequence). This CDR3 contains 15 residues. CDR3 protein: CASSLVASGTYEQYF. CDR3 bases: TGTGCCAGCAGCTTAGTGGCTAGCGGAACCTACGAGCAGTACTTC.

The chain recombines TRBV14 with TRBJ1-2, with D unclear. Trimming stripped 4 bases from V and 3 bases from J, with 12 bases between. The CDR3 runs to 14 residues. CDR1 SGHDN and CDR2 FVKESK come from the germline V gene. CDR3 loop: CASSLPGQDYGYTF. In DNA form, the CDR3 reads TGTGCCAGCAGCCTCCCTGGGCAGGACTATGGCTACACCTTC.

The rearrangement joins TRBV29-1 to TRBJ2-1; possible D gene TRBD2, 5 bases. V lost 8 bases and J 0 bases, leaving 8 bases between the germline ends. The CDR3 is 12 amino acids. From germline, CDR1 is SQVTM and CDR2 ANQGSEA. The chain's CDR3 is CSLGSSYNEQFF. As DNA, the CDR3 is TGCAGCCTGGGGAGCTCCTACAATGAGCAGTTCTTC.

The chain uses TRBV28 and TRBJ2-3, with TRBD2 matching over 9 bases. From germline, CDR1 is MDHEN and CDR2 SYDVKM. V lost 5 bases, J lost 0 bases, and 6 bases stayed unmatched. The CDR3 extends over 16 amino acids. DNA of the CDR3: TGTGCCAGCAGTAGAACGACTAGCGGTAGCACAGATACGCAGTATTTT. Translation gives CASSRTTSGSTDTQYF.

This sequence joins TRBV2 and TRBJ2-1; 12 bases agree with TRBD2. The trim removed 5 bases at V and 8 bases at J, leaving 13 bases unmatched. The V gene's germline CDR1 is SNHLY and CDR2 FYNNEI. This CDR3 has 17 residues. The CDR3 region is CASSYSLLAGGVYEQFF. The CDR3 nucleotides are TGTGCCAGCAGTTACTCCTTGCTAGCGGGAGGGGTCTATGAGCAGTTCTTC.

The CDR3 protein is CASSESLAGAMNTEAFF. The CDR3 nucleotides read TGTGCCAGCAGTGAAAGTCTGGCAGGGGCAATGAACACTGAAGCTTTCTTT. V and J are TRBV2 and TRBJ1-1; a weak D match, TRBD1 (6 bases). V lost 2 bases, J lost 0 bases, and 16 bases lay in between. This CDR3 contains 17 residues. CDR1 and CDR2 from the germline V gene are SNHLY and FYNNEI.

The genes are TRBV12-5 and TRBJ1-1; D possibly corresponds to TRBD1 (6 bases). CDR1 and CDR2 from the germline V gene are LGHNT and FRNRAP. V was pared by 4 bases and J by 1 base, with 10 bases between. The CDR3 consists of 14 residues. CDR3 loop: CASGSGVTNTEAFF. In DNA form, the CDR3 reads TGTGCTAGTGGTTCAGGGGTTACGAACACTGAAGCTTTCTTT. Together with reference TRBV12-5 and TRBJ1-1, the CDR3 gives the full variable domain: DARVTQTPRHKVTEMGQEVTMRCQPILGHNTVFWYRQTMMQGLELLAYFRNRAPLDDSGMPKDRFSAEMPDATLATLKIQPSEPRDSAVYFCASGSGVTNTEAFFGQGTRLTVV.

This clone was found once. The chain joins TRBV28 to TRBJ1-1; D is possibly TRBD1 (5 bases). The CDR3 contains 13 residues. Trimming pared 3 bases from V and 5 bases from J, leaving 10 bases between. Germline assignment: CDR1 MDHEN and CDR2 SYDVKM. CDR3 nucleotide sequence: TGTGCCAGCAGTTTCCGGGGGAATACTGAAGCTTTCTTT. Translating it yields CASSFRGNTEAFF.

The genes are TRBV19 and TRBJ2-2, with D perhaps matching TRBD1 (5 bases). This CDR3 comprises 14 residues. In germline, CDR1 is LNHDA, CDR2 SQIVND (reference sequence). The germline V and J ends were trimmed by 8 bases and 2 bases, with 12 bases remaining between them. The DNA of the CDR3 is TGTGCCAGTCAGGGTTGGGCAAACACCGGGGAGCTGTTTTTT. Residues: CASQGWANTGELFF.

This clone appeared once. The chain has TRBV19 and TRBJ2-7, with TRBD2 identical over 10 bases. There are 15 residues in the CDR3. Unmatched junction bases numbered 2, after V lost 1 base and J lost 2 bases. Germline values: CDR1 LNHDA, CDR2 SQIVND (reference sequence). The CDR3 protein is CASSIGSGGAYEQYF. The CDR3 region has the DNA TGTGCCAGTAGTATAGGAAGCGGGGGGGCCTACGAGCAGTACTTC.